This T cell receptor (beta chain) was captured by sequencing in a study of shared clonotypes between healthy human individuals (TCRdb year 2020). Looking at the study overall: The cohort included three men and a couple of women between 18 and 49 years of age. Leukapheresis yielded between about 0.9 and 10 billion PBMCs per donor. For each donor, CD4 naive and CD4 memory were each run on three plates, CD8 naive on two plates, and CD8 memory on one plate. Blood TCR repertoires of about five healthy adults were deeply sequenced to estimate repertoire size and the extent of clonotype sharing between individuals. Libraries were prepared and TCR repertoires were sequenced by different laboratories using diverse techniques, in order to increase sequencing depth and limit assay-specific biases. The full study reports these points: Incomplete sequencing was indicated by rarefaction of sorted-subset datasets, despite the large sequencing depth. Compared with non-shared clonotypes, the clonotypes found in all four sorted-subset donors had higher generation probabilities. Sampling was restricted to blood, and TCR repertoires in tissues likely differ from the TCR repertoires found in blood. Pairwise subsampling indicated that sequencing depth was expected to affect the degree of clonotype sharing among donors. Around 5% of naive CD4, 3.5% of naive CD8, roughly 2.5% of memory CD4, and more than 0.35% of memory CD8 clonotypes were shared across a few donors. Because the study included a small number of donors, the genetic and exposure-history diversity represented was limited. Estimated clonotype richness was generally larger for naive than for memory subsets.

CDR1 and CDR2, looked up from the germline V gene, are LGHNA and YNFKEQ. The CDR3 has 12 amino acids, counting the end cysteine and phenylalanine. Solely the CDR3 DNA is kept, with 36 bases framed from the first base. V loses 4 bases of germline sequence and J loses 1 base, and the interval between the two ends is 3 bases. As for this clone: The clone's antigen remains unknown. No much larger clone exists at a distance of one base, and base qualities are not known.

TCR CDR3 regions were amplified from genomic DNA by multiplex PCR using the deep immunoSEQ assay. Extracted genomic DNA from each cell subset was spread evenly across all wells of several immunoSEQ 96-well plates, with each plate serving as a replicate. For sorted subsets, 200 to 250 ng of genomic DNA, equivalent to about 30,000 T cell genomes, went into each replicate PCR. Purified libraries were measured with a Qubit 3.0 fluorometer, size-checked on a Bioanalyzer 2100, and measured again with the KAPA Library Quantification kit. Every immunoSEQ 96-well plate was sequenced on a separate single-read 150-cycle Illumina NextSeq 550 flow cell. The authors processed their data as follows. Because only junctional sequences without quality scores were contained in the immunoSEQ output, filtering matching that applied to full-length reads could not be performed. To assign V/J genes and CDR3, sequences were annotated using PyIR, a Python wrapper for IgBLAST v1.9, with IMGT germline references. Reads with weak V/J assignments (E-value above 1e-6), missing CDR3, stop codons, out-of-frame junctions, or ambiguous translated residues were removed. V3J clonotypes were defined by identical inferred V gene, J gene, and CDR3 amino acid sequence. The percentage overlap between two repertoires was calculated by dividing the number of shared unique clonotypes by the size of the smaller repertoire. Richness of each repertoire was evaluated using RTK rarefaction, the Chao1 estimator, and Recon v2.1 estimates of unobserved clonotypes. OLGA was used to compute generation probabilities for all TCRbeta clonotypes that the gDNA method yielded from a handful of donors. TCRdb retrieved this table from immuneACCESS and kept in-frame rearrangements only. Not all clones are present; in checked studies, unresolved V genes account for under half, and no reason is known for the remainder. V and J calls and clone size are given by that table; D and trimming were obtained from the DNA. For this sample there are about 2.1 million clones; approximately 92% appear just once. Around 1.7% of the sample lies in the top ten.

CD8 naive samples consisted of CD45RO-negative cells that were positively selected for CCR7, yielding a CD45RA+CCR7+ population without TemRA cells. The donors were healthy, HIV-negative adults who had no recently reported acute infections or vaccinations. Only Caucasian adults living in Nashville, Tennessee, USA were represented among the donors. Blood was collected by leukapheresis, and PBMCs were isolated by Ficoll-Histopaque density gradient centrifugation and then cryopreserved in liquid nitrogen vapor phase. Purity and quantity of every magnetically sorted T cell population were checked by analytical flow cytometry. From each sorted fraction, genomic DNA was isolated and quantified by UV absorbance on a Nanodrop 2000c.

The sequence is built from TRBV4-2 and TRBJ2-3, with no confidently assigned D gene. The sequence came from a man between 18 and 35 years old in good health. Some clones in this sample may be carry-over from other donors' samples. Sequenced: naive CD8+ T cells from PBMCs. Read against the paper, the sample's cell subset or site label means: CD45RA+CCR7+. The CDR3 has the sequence CASSPGTDTQYF. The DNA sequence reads TGTGCCAGCAGCCCCGGCACAGATACGCAGTATTTT.